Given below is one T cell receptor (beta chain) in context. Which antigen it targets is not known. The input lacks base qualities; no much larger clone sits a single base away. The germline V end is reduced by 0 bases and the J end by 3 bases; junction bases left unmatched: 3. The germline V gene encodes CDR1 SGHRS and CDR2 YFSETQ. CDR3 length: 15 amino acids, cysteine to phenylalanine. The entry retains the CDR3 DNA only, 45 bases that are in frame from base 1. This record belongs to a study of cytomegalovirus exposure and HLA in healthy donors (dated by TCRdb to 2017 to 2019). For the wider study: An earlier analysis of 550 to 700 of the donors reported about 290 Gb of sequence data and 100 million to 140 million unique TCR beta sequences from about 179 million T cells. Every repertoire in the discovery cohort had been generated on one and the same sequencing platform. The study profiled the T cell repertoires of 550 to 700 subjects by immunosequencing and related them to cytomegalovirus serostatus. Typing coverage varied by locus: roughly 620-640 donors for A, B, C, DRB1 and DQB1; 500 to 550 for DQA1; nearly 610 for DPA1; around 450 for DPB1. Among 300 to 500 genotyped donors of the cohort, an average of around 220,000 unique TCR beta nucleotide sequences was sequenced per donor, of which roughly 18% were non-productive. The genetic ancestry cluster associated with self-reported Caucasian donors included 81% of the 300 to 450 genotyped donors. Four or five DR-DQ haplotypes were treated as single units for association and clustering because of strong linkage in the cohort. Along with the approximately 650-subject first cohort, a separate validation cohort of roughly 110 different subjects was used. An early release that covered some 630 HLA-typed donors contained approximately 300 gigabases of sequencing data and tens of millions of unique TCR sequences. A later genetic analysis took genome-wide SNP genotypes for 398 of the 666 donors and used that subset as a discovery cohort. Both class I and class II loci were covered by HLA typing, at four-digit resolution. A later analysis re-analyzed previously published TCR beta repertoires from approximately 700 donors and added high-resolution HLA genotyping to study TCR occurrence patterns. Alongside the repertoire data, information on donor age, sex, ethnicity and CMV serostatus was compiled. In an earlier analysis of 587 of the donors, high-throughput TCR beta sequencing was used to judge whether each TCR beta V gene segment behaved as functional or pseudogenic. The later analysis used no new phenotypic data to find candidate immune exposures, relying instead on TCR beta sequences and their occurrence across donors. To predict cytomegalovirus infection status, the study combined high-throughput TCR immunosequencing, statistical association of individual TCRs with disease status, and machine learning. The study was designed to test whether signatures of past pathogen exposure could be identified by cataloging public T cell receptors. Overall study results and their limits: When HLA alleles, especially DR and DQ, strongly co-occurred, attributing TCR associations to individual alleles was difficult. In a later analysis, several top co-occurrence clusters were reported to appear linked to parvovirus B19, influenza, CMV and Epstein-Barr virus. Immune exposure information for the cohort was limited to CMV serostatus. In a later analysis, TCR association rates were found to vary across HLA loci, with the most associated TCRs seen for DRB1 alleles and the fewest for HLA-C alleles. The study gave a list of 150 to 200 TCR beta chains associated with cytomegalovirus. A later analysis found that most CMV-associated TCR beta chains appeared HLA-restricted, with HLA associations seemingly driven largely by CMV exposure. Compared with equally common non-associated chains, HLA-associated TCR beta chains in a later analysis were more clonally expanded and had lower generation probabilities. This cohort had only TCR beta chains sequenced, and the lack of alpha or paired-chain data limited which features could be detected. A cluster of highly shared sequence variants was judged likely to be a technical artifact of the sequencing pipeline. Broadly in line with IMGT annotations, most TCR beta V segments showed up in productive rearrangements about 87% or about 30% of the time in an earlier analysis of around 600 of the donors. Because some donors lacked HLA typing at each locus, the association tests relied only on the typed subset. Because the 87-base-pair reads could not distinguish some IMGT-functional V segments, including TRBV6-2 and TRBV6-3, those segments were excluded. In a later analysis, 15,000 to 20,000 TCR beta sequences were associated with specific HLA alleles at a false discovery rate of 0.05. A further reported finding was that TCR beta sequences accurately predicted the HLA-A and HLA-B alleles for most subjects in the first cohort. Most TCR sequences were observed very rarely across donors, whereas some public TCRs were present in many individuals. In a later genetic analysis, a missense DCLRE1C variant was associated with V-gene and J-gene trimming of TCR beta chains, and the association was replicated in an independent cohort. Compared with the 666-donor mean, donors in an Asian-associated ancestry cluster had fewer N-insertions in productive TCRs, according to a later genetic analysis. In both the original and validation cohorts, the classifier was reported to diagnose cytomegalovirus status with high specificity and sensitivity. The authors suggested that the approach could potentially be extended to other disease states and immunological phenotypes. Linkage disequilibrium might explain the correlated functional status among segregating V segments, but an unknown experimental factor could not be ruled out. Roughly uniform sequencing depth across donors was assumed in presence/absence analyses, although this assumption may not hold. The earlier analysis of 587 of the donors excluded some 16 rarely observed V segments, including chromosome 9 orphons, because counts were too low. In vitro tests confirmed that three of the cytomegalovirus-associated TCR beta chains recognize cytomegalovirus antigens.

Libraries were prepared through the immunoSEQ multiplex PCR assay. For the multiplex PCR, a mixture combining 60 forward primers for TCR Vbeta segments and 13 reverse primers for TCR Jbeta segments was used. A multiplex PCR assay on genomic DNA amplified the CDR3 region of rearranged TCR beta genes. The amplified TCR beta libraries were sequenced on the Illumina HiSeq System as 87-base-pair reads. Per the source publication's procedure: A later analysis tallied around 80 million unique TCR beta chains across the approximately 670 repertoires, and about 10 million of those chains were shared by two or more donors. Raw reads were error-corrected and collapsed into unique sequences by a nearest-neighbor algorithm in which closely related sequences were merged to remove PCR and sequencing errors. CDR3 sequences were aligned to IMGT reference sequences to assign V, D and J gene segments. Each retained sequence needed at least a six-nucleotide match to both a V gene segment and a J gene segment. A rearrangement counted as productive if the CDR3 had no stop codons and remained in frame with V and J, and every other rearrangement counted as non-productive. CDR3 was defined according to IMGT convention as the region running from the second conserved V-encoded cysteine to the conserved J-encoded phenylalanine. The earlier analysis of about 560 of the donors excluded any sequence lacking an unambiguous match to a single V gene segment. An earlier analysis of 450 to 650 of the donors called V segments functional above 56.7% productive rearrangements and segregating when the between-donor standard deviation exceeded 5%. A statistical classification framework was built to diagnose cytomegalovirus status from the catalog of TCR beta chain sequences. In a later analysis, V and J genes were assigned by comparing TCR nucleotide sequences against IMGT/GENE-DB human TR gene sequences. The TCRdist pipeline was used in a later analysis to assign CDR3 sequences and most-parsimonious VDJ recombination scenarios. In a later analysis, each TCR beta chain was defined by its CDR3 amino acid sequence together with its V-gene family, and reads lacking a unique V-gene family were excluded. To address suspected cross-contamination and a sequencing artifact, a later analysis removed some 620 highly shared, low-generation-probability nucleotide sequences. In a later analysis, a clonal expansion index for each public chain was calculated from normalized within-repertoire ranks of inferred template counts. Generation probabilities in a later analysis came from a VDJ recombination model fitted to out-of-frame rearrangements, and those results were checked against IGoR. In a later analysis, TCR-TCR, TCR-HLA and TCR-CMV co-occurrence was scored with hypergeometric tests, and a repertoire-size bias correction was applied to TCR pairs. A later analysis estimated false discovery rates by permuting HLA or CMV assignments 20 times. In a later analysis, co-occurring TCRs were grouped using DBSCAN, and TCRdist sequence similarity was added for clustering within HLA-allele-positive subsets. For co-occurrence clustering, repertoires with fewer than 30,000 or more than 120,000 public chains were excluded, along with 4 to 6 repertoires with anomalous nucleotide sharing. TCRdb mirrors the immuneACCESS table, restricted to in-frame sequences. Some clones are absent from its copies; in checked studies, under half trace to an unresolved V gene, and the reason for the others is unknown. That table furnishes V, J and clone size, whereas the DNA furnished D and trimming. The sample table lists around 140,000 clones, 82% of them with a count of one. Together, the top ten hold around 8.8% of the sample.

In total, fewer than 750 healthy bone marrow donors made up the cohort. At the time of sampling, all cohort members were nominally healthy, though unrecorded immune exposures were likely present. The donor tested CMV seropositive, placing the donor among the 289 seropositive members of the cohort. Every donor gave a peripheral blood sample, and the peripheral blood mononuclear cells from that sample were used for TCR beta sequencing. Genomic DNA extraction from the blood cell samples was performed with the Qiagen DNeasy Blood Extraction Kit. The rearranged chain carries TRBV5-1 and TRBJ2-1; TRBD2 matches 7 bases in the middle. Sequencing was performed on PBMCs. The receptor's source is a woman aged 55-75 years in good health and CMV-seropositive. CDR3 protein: CASSLGGSSYNEQFF. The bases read TGCGCCAGCAGCTTGGGCGGGAGCAGCTACAATGAGCAGTTCTTC.